This T cell receptor (beta chain) was obtained from a study of blood T cell repertoires in COVID-19. Across the study: The study drew acute and convalescent COVID-19 samples from the United States, Italy and Spain.

In the study's own analysis: Amplified reference gene primers provided the basis for estimating nucleated cell counts. Sequencing used immunoSEQ multiplex PCR; TCRdb keeps in-frame clones, though not all of them. D and trimming were read from the DNA, whereas the V and J calls and clone size are those reported in that table. Of around 190,000 clones in the sample, about four fifths are singletons; the top ten hold 6% to 8.5%. The CDR3 is 12 amino acids. Germline-derived CDR1 and CDR2 are MGHDK and SYGVNS. Trimming pared 2 bases from V and 5 bases from J, leaving 6 bases between. The receptor's source is a man aged 55 to 70 with acute or convalescent COVID-19. The genes are TRBV25-1 and TRBJ1-2; perhaps TRBD1 as D (5 bases). The sample was peripheral blood. The CDR3 DNA is TGTGCCAGCAGTGAAGGGGCATATGGCTACACCTTC. It yields the protein CASSEGAYGYTF.